These T cell receptor beta chains were read from a single sample in a study of blood T cell repertoires in COVID-19. The method was immunoSEQ multiplex PCR; TCRdb's version includes in-frame clones alone and lacks a portion of them. This table has tens of thousands of clones, about 86% appearing once. Sequenced: peripheral blood. The receptors were sampled from a woman in her sixties with acute or convalescent COVID-19. Each CDR3 is given with its conserved first and last residue. D genes are given only for firm matches. Only some rows state a clone size, as once, few, many or a class for expanded clones.

V gene: TRBV18
J gene: TRBJ1-1
clone size: -
D gene: -
CDR3 DNA: TGTGCCAGCTCACCCTCCGGGGGGATCACTGAAGCTTTCTTT
CDR3 protein: CASSPSGGITEAFF

V gene: TRBV28
J gene: TRBJ1-1
clone size: -
D gene: TRBD1
CDR3 DNA: TGTGCCAGCAGTTTACCCCCGGGACAGGCTTCGAACACTGAAGCTTTCTTT
CDR3 protein: CASSLPPGQASNTEAFF

V gene: TRBV6-5
J gene: TRBJ1-1
clone size: -
D gene: TRBD1
CDR3 DNA: TGTGCCAGCAGTTATATAACAGGGGCCACTGAAGCTTTCTTT
CDR3 protein: CASSYITGATEAFF

V gene: TRBV19
J gene: TRBJ2-1
clone size: -
D gene: TRBD1
CDR3 DNA: TGTGCCAGTAGCCGAGACAGGGGGCGCTCAGATGAGCAGTTCTTC
CDR3 protein: CASSRDRGRSDEQFF

V gene: TRBV6-6
J gene: TRBJ2-4
clone size: -
D gene: TRBD1
CDR3 DNA: TGTGCCAGCAGTTACGCGGGCAGGGGGACCAAAAACATTCAGTACTTC
CDR3 protein: CASSYAGRGTKNIQYF

V gene: TRBV24-1
J gene: TRBJ2-2
clone size: -
D gene: TRBD2
CDR3 DNA: TGTGCCACCAGTGATCGCCGGGACTACCCACCCGGGGAGCTGTTTTTT
CDR3 protein: CATSDRRDYPPGELFF

V gene: TRBV21-1
J gene: TRBJ1-5
clone size: -
D gene: -
CDR3 DNA: TGTGCCAGCAGCACCAGACTTTTGCAGAATCAGCCCCAGCATTTT
CDR3 protein: CASSTRLLQNQPQHF

V gene: TRBV29-1
J gene: TRBJ1-2
clone size: -
D gene: -
CDR3 DNA: TGCAGCGTGGGAGGGAACCACTATGGCTACACCTTC
CDR3 protein: CSVGGNHYGYTF

V gene: TRBV3-1/TRBV3-2
J gene: TRBJ2-3
clone size: -
D gene: TRBD2
CDR3 DNA: TGTGCCAGCAGCCAAACGGGGGGATCGAGGTATTTT
CDR3 protein: CASSQTGGSRYF

V gene: TRBV5-1
J gene: TRBJ2-2
clone size: -
D gene: TRBD2
CDR3 DNA: TGCGCCAGCAGCGTGTTAGCGGGGGGGTCGAACACCGGGGAGCTGTTTTTT
CDR3 protein: CASSVLAGGSNTGELFF

V gene: TRBV5-4
J gene: TRBJ2-7
clone size: -
D gene: TRBD1
CDR3 DNA: TGTGCCAGCAGCCGGGACAGGAAGGTTCACTACGAGCAGTACTTC
CDR3 protein: CASSRDRKVHYEQYF

V gene: TRBV19
J gene: TRBJ1-5
clone size: -
D gene: -
CDR3 DNA: TGTGCCAGTAGTACAGGTAATGGGAATCAGCCCCAGCATTTT
CDR3 protein: CASSTGNGNQPQHF

V gene: TRBV5-1
J gene: TRBJ2-1
clone size: -
D gene: -
CDR3 DNA: TGCGCCAGCAGCTTAGACTCCAACCGGCCAAAGCAGTTCTTC
CDR3 protein: CASSLDSNRPKQFF

V gene: TRBV6-5
J gene: TRBJ1-2
clone size: -
D gene: -
CDR3 DNA: TGTGCCAGCACCCGGTCGGGGGGCCCGTATGGTGGCTACACCTTC
CDR3 protein: CASTRSGGPYGGYTF

V gene: TRBV7-9
J gene: TRBJ1-1
clone size: -
D gene: -
CDR3 DNA: TGTGCCAGCAGCTTAGATGTTGTCGGAGCTTTCTTT
CDR3 protein: CASSLDVVGAFF

V gene: TRBV6-5
J gene: TRBJ1-3
clone size: -
D gene: -
CDR3 DNA: TGTGCCAGCAGTTATCTCAGGGGAGTTGGTGGAAACACCATATATTTT
CDR3 protein: CASSYLRGVGGNTIYF

V gene: TRBV28
J gene: TRBJ1-2
clone size: -
D gene: TRBD1
CDR3 DNA: TGTGCCACATGGTCCGCTTATCCCGGGACAGGGTCGGGCTATGGCTACACCTTC
CDR3 protein: CATWSAYPGTGSGYGYTF

V gene: TRBV12-5
J gene: TRBJ2-2
clone size: -
D gene: -
CDR3 DNA: TGTGCTAGTGGTTTGGGAGGGCTACAGTCCGGGGAGCTGTTTTTT
CDR3 protein: CASGLGGLQSGELFF

V gene: TRBV6-2/TRBV6-3
J gene: TRBJ2-1
clone size: few
D gene: -
CDR3 DNA: TGTGCCAGCAGTTACTTTTTAGCGGCATTGCAACACAATGAGCAGTTCTTC
CDR3 protein: CASSYFLAALQHNEQFF

V gene: TRBV5-6
J gene: TRBJ1-2
clone size: -
D gene: -
CDR3 DNA: TGTGCCAGCAGCTTGGCCCCGACATCTAACTATGGCTACACCTTC
CDR3 protein: CASSLAPTSNYGYTF

V gene: TRBV9
J gene: TRBJ1-5
clone size: few
D gene: TRBD1
CDR3 DNA: TGTGCCAGCAGCCATCCATATCTCCGGGACAGGGGCAATCAGCCCCAGCATTTT
CDR3 protein: CASSHPYLRDRGNQPQHF

V gene: TRBV15
J gene: TRBJ2-5
clone size: -
D gene: TRBD1
CDR3 DNA: TGTGCCACCAGCAGATCCCGAGGGGGCTACCAAGAGACCCAGTACTTC
CDR3 protein: CATSRSRGGYQETQYF

V gene: TRBV5-6
J gene: TRBJ2-3
clone size: -
D gene: TRBD2
CDR3 DNA: TGTGCCAGCAGCTTGGAACTAGCGGGAGGGTTCGCCGATACGCAGTATTTT
CDR3 protein: CASSLELAGGFADTQYF

V gene: TRBV5-6
J gene: TRBJ2-1
clone size: -
D gene: -
CDR3 DNA: TGTGCCAGCAGCTTGGACGGGAGTAGGCTATCAGAGCAGTTCTTC
CDR3 protein: CASSLDGSRLSEQFF

V gene: TRBV19
J gene: TRBJ2-1
clone size: -
D gene: -
CDR3 DNA: TGTGCCAGTAGTATCGGCTGGCGGGGTCGCACCTCCTACAATGAGCAGTTCTTC
CDR3 protein: CASSIGWRGRTSYNEQFF

V gene: TRBV23-1
J gene: TRBJ2-7
clone size: -
D gene: -
CDR3 DNA: TGCGCCAGCAGTCTGAGACAGGACAGTATTAAAAGCTCCTACGAGCAGTACTTC
CDR3 protein: CASSLRQDSIKSSYEQYF

V gene: TRBV2
J gene: TRBJ2-7
clone size: -
D gene: TRBD2
CDR3 DNA: TGTGCCAGCGTTAGCGGGGCCCCCTCCTACGAGCAGTACTTC
CDR3 protein: CASVSGAPSYEQYF

V gene: TRBV30
J gene: TRBJ1-1
clone size: -
D gene: TRBD1
CDR3 DNA: TGTGCCTGGAGTACCGGGACAGGGCCGAACACTGAAGCTTTCTTT
CDR3 protein: CAWSTGTGPNTEAFF

V gene: TRBV19
J gene: TRBJ1-1
clone size: -
D gene: -
CDR3 DNA: TGTGCCAGTACCCGCCGGAGGGGGGGAACTGAAGCTTTCTTT
CDR3 protein: CASTRRRGGTEAFF

V gene: TRBV7-2
J gene: TRBJ2-5
clone size: -
D gene: -
CDR3 DNA: TGTGCCAGCAGCTTAGCGGGGCGGAAAGAGACCCAGTACTTC
CDR3 protein: CASSLAGRKETQYF

V gene: TRBV18
J gene: TRBJ1-1
clone size: -
D gene: -
CDR3 DNA: TGTGCCAGCTCACCGTTTACGTATGAGGTCCCTGAAGCTTTCTTT
CDR3 protein: CASSPFTYEVPEAFF

V gene: TRBV11-2
J gene: TRBJ1-6
clone size: -
D gene: -
CDR3 DNA: TGTGCCAGCAGCTCGTTCTCCTATAATTCACCCCTCCACTTT
CDR3 protein: CASSSFSYNSPLHF

V gene: TRBV2
J gene: TRBJ1-2
clone size: -
D gene: -
CDR3 DNA: TGTGCCAGCAGTACGGTTGGAGGGCTGGATGGCTACACCTTC
CDR3 protein: CASSTVGGLDGYTF

V gene: TRBV24-1
J gene: TRBJ2-1
clone size: -
D gene: TRBD1
CDR3 DNA: TGTGCCACCAGTGAAGCGGACAGGGGAAATGAGCAGTTCTTC
CDR3 protein: CATSEADRGNEQFF

V gene: TRBV2
J gene: TRBJ1-2
clone size: -
D gene: -
CDR3 DNA: TGTGCCAGCACTAGAGGTTCTAACTATGGCTACACCTTC
CDR3 protein: CASTRGSNYGYTF